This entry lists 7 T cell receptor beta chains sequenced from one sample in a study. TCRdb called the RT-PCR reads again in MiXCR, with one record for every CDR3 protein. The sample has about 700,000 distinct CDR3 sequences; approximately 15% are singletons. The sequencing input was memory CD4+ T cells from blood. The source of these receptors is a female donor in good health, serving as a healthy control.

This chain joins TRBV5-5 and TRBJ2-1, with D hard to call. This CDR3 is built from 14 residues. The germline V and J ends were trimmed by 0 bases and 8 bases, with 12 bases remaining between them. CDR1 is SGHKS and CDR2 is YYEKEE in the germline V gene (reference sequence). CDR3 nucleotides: TGTGCCAGCAGCTTGGTCGTCCGCAGCGATGAGCAGTTCTTC. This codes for CASSLVVRSDEQFF.

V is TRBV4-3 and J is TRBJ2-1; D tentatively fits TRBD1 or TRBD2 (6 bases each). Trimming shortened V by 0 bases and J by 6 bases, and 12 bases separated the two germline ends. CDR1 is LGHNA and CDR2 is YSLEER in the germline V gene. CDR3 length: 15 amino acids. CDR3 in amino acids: CASSQDSRGLNEQFF. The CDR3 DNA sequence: TGCGCCAGCAGCCAAGATTCACGGGGGCTCAATGAGCAGTTCTTC.

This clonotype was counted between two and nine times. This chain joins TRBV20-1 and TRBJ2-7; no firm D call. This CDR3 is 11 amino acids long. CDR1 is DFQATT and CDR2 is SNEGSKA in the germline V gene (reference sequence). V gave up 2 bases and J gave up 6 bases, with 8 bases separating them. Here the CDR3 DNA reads TGCAGTGCTAGATCGCCAGGCGAGCAGTACTTC. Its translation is CSARSPGEQYF.

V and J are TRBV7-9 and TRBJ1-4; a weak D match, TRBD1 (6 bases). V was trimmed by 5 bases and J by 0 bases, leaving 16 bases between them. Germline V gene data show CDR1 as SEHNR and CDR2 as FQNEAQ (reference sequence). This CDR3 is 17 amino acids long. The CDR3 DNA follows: TGTGCCAGCAGCCCCAGGAGGGGGGCTTCAACTAATGAAAAACTGTTTTTT. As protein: CASSPRRGASTNEKLFF. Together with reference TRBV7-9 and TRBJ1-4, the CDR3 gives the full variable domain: DTGVSQNPRHKITKRGQNVTFRCDPISEHNRLYWYRQTLGQGPEFLTYFQNEAQLEKSRLLSDRFSAERPKGSFSTLEIQRTEQGDSAMYLCASSPRRGASTNEKLFFGSGTQLSVL.

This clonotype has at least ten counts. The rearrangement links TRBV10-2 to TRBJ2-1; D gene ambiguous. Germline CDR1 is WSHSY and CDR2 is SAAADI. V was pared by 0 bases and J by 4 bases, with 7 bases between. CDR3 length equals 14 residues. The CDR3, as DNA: TGCGCCAGCAGTGAGTCTGGCCGGTACAATGAGCAGTTCTTC. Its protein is CASSESGRYNEQFF.

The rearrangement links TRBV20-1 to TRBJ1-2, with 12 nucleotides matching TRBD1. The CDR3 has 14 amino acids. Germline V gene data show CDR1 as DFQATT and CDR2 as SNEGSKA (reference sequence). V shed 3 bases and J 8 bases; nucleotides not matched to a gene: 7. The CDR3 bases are TGCAGTGCTAGGGCCGGGACAGGGGGCGCGGGCTACACCTTC. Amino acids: CSARAGTGGAGYTF.

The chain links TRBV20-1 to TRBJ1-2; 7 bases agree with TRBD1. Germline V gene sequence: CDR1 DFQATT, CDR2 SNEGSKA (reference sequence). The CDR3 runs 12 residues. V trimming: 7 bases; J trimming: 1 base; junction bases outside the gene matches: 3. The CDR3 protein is CSGQGDNYGYTF. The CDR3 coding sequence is TGCAGTGGCCAGGGGGATAACTATGGCTACACCTTC.